The 8 T cell receptor beta chains presented below share a single source sample, sequenced in a study of cytomegalovirus exposure and HLA in healthy donors. It was with 60 Vbeta and 13 Jbeta primers that the PCR ran. The assay was immunoSEQ multiplex PCR, and TCRdb's table has in-frame clones only and misses some. The sample contains roughly 93,000 clones, around 76% of which appear only once. Material: PBMCs. These TCRs come from a man between 25 and 39 years old in good health and CMV-seronegative.

This clone showed up just a few times. The chain carries TRBV4-3 and TRBJ2-1; 11 positions agree with TRBD2. Germline-derived CDR1 and CDR2 are LGHNA and YSLEER. V was clipped by 1 base and J by 6 bases; unmatched bases: 8. The CDR3 is made up of 17 amino acids. DNA of the CDR3: TGCGCCAGCAGCCAAGCCTCCCTAGCGGGGGGCCCCAATGAGCAGTTCTTC. Translating it yields CASSQASLAGGPNEQFF.

The gene calls are TRBV18 and TRBJ1-4; TRBD1 matches 9 bases. Trimming cost V 1 base and J 5 bases; bases outside gene matches: 5. The CDR3 consists of 16 residues. In germline, CDR1 is KGHSH, CDR2 LQKENI. CDR3 amino acids: CASSPLAGTGNEKLFF. The CDR3 coding sequence is TGTGCCAGCTCACCACTTGCTGGGACAGGGAATGAAAAACTGTTTTTT. Full variable domain (missing parts from reference TRBV18 and TRBJ1-4): NAGVMQNPRHLVRRRGQEARLRCSPMKGHSHVYWYRQLPEEGLKFMVYLQKENIIDESGMPKERFSAEFPKEGPSILRIQQVVRGDSAAYFCASSPLAGTGNEKLFFGSGTQLSVL.

This sequence joins TRBV11-2 and TRBJ1-1; the D is unclear. Germline assignment: CDR1 SGHAT and CDR2 FQNNGV. The V and J ends lost 4 bases and 3 bases respectively, with 12 bases between them. This CDR3 contains 14 residues. CDR3 in amino acids: CASSWTGEHTEAFF. CDR3 nucleotide sequence: TGTGCCAGCAGCTGGACGGGAGAACACACTGAAGCTTTCTTT.

The chain carries TRBV6-6 and TRBJ1-5, with D possibly TRBD1 on 5 matching bases. CDR1 is MNHNY and CDR2 is SVGAGI in the germline V gene (reference sequence). The CDR3 contains 15 residues. The V gene lost 5 bases and the J gene lost 0 bases, with 11 bases spanning the gap. For the CDR3, the DNA is TGTGCCAGCAGTACAGGCGTCTATAGCAATCAGCCCCAGCATTTT. This codes for CASSTGVYSNQPQHF.

This clone was recorded a few times. V and J are TRBV4-3 and TRBJ1-1; tentatively, D is TRBD1 (5 bases). CDR3 length: 14 residues. Germline V lookup: CDR1 LGHNA, CDR2 YSLEER. The V gene lost 0 bases and the J gene lost 5 bases, with 10 bases spanning the gap. DNA for the CDR3: TGCGCCAGCAGCCAAGACGGTGGGGGGACTGAAGCTTTCTTT. The encoded protein is CASSQDGGGTEAFF.

This chain connects TRBV7-2 to TRBJ1-4; TRBD1 might be the D (5 bases). The V gene's germline CDR1 is SGHTA and CDR2 FQGNSA. The CDR3 is 15 residues long. The germline V and J ends were trimmed by 6 bases and 2 bases, with 13 bases remaining between them. CDR3 nucleotide sequence: TGTGCCAGCAGGGATGGGGGGTTTACTAATGAAAAACTGTTTTTT. Translating it yields CASRDGGFTNEKLFF.

This chain joins TRBV28 and TRBJ2-3; 9 bases match TRBD1. After removal of 7 bases from V and 4 bases from J, the junction contained 15 bases not matched to a gene. Germline lookup yields CDR1 MDHEN and CDR2 SYDVKM. The CDR3 totals 17 residues. Written as DNA, the CDR3 is TGTGCCAGCACCTCTCCTCTGACAGGGGGAGGGGCAGATACGCAGTATTTT. This translates into CASTSPLTGGGADTQYF.

A single count supports this clone. CDR3 amino acids: CASSLQVSTDTQYF. The CDR3, as DNA: TGCGCCAGCAGCTTACAGGTTAGCACAGATACGCAGTATTTT. The chain is built from TRBV5-1 and TRBJ2-3; a weak D match, TRBD1 (5 bases). V dropped 2 bases and J dropped 0 bases, with 7 bases sitting between them. Germline V gene lookup returns CDR1 SGHRS and CDR2 YFSETQ. The CDR3 runs to 14 residues.